Sequencing of this TCR beta chain was carried out in a study of blood T cell repertoires in COVID-19. Study as a whole: The study drew acute and convalescent COVID-19 samples from the United States, Italy and Spain.

Donors were grouped by their self-reported clinical history. Resolution of symptoms, clearance, or two negative PCRs was present in recovered Cohort 3 donors. CDR1 is SGHRS and CDR2 is YFSETQ in the germline V gene. The CDR3 is 14 amino acids. Between the trimmed V and J ends, which lost 0 bases and 0 bases, there was a span of 7 bases. How the authors handled the data: Nucleated cell number was recorded as an estimate derived from reference gene primer amplification. TCRdb keeps only in-frame clones here, not all; method: immunoSEQ multiplex PCR. That table gives V, J and clone size, and the DNA gave D and trimming. In the table there are fewer than 600,000 clones, roughly 90% of which are singletons.

The clonotype comes from a woman aged 40 to 49 who had recovered from COVID-19. The chain combines TRBV5-1 with TRBJ2-7; D unresolved. The sequenced material came from PBMCs or T cells enriched from blood (not recorded which). This chain's CDR3 is CASSLDFRSYEQYF. CDR3 nucleotides: TGCGCCAGCAGCTTGGACTTCCGCTCCTACGAGCAGTACTTC.